This T cell receptor (beta chain) was retrieved from a study of CD8+CD57+ T cells in acquired aplastic anemia. Study as a whole: DNA from sorted CD4+ and CD8+ cells averaged approximately 3.5 ug. Overall study results and limits: With respect to CD8+ Simpson's diversity, patients and controls did not differ significantly. Patients and controls shared over 25 CD8+ CDR3 sequences, highly expressed in patients.

The V gene's germline CDR1 is ENHRY and CDR2 SYGVKD. V shed 8 bases and J shed 3 bases, with 8 bases lying between them. The CDR3 loop spans 12 amino acids. This clonotype has just a few counts. Antigen unknown. The study profiled TCR beta VDJ and CDR3 using genomic DNA as template. TCRdb independently ran MiXCR on the reads; one entry per CDR3 protein. The sample lists about 270,000 distinct CDR3 sequences, 45% to 70% occurring once. This receptor was obtained from a human donor with severe aplastic anemia or a healthy control (not recorded which). Source material: sorted CD4+, CD8+, or CD8+CD57+ T cells (not recorded which) from PBMCs. The chain has TRBV10-3 and TRBJ1-5, with D possibly being TRBD1 (6 bases). In DNA form, the CDR3 reads TGTGCCATCGGACAGAACAATCAGCCCCAGCATTTT. Protein product: CAIGQNNQPQHF.